This entry features one T cell receptor beta chain sequence. Its antigen is unidentified. The data derive from a study of CXCR3-negative and CXCR3-positive naive CD8 T cells. Whole-study findings and limits: The study found CXCR3 expression partially decreased after cryopreservation and ran most assays on fresh PBMCs. Memory CD8+ T cell repertoires were far less diverse than both naive subsets.

Naive CD8+ T cells showed CD45RO-CCR7+CD27+CD95-. Libraries of TRB cDNA were made by 5' RACE and carried UMIs. No DNA is given; TCRdb re-called the 5' RACE reads and lists each CDR3 protein once. This sample's table has about 120,000 distinct CDR3 sequences. This CDR3 is built from 13 residues. Per the germline V gene, CDR1 is LNHNV and CDR2 is YYDKDF (reference sequence). This rearrangement joins TRBV15 to TRBJ2-7; TCRdb names TRBD1, which stays unverified in the absence of DNA. The receptor was derived from a human donor in good health. Some clones in this sample may be carry-over from other donors' samples. The sequencing input was naive CXCR3- CD8+ T cells from blood. Subset: CD45RO-CCR7+CD27+CD95- naive CD8+ T cells lacking CXCR3 (TNR3-). CDR3 sequence reads: CATSGPPGNEQYF.